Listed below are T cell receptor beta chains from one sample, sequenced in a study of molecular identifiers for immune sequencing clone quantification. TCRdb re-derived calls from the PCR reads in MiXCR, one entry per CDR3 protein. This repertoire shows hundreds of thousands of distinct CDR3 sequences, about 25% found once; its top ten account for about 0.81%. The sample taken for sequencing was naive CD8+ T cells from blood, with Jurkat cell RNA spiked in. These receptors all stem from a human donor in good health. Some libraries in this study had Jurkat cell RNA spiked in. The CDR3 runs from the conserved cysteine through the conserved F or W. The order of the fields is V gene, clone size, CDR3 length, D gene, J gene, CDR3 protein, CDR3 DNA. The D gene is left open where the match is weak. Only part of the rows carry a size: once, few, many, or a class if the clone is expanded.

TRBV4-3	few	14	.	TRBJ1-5	CASSQVMLDQPQHF	TGCGCCAGCAGCCAAGTCATGCTGGATCAGCCCCAGCATTTT
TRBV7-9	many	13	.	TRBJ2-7	CASSDSRTSEQYF	TGTGCCAGCAGCGATAGTAGGACGTCCGAGCAGTACTTC
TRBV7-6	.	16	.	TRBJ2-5	CASSLESPTYQETQHF	TGTGCCAGCAGCTTAGAAAGTCCAACCTACCAAGAGACCCAGCACTTC
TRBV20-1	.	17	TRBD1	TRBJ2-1	CSAWGTGEKLSYNEQFF	TGCAGTGCTTGGGGGACAGGGGAGAAACTCTCCTACAATGAGCAGTTCTTC
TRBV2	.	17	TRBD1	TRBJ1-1	CASRDPRQGGMNTEAFF	TGTGCCAGCAGGGACCCCAGACAGGGGGGGATGAACACTGAAGCTTTCTTT
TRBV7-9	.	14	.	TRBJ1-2	CASSSVSRFYGYTF	TGTGCCAGCAGCTCAGTATCCCGATTCTATGGCTACACCTTC
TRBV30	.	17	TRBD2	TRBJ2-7	CAWSGGTSGRSSYEQYF	TGTGCCTGGAGTGGTGGGACTAGCGGGAGGAGCTCCTACGAGCAGTACTTC
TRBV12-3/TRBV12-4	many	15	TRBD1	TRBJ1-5	CASSFGQGGNQPQHF	TGTGCCAGCAGTTTCGGGCAGGGGGGCAATCAGCCCCAGCATTTT
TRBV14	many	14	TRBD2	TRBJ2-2	CASRTSGYTGELFF	TGTGCCAGCAGGACTAGCGGTTACACCGGGGAGCTGTTTTTT
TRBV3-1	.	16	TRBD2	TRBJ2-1	CASSQLRGGSYNEQFF	TGTGCCAGCAGCCAACTGCGGGGGGGCTCCTACAATGAGCAGTTCTTC
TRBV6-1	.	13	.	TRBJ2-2	CATSRQYPGELFF	TGTGCCACCTCCCGACAGTACCCCGGGGAGCTGTTTTTT
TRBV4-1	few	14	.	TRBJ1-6	CASSAGGSGSPLHF	TGCGCCAGCAGCGCCGGGGGATCGGGTTCACCCCTCCACTTT
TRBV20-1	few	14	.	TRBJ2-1	CSARTTSSYNEQFF	TGCAGTGCCAGGACTACTAGCTCCTACAATGAGCAGTTCTTC
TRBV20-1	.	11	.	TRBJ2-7	CSALEGYEQYF	TGCAGTGCCTTAGAGGGGTACGAGCAGTACTTC
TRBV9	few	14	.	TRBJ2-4	CASSSDDAKNIQYF	TGTGCCAGCAGCTCAGATGATGCCAAAAACATTCAGTACTTC
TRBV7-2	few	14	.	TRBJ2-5	CASSSYFGEETQYF	TGTGCCAGCAGCTCTTACTTCGGGGAAGAGACCCAGTACTTC
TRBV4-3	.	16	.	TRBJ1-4	CASSPQAAAVGEKLFF	TGCGCCAGCAGCCCTCAGGCCGCGGCCGTAGGGGAAAAACTGTTTTTT
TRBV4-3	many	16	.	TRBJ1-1	CASSQESRVFSTEAFF	TGCGCCAGCAGCCAAGAATCCAGGGTTTTTTCCACTGAAGCTTTCTTT
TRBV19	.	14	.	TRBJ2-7	CASSFSAVAYEQYF	TGTGCCAGTAGTTTCTCCGCAGTTGCCTACGAGCAGTACTTC
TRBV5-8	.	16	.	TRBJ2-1	CASSIAGAPSYNEQFF	TGTGCCAGCAGCATCGCGGGGGCACCCTCCTACAATGAGCAGTTCTTC
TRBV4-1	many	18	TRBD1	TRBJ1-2	CASSQVGGQGQANYGYTF	TGCGCCAGCAGCCAAGTGGGCGGACAGGGGCAAGCTAACTATGGCTACACCTTC
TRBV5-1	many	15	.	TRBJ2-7	CASSFLSVGSPEQYF	TGCGCCAGCAGCTTCCTCAGCGTGGGTAGTCCCGAGCAGTACTTC
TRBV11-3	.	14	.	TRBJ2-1	CASSLIGNYNEQFF	TGTGCCAGCAGCTTGATAGGGAACTACAATGAGCAGTTCTTC
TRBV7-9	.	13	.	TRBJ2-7	CAGSLAEPYEQYF	TGTGCCGGCAGCTTAGCGGAGCCTTACGAGCAGTACTTC
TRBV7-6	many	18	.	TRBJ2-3	CASSPHPELALSTDTQYF	TGTGCCAGCAGCCCCCATCCCGAACTAGCTCTGAGCACAGATACGCAGTATTTT
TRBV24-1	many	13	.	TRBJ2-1	CATSDTHPFGQFF	TGTGCCACCAGTGATACACACCCTTTCGGGCAGTTCTTC
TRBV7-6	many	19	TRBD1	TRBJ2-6	CASSPKDRGIRSGANVLTF	TGTGCCAGCAGCCCAAAGGACAGGGGAATTCGCTCTGGGGCCAACGTCCTGACTTTC
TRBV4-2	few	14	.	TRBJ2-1	CASSQAGSYNEQFF	TGTGCCAGCAGCCAAGCAGGGTCCTACAATGAGCAGTTCTTC
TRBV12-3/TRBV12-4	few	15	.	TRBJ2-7	CASSLGSAYSYEQYF	TGTGCCAGCAGTTTAGGTTCAGCATACTCCTACGAGCAGTACTTC
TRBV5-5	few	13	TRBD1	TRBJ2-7	CASSRTGWHEQYF	TGTGCCAGCAGCCGGACAGGGTGGCACGAGCAGTACTTC
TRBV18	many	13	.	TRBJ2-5	CASSPYPDPAQYF	TGTGCCAGCTCACCTTATCCCGACCCGGCCCAGTACTTC
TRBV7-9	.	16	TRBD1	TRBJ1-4	CASSYQLAQGGEKPFF	TGTGCCAGCAGCTACCAATTGGCCCAGGGGGGGGAAAAACCGTTTTTT
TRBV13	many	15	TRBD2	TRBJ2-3	CASSQFLAGDDTQYF	TGTGCCAGCAGCCAATTCCTAGCGGGAGATGATACGCAGTATTTT
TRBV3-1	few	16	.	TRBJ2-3	CASSPRAGSSQDTQYF	TGTGCCAGCAGCCCGCGGGCGGGCAGTAGTCAAGATACGCAGTATTTT
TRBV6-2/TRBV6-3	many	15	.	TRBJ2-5	CASSYLGRPQETQYF	TGTGCCAGCAGTTACCTCGGCCGGCCCCAAGAGACCCAGTACTTC